Below are 28 T cell receptor beta chains sequenced from a single sample in a study of T cell responses to AZD1222 COVID-19 vaccine. This table comes from immunoSEQ multiplex PCR, and its TCRdb copy is limited to in-frame clones, with some not included. In the table there are about 130,000 clones, approximately 94% of which are singletons. The sample consisted of peripheral blood, taken on day 0 of AZD1222 vaccination. These receptors all come from an adult in good health.

V and J are TRBV30 and TRBJ1-1; D remains unclear. CDR3 length equals 13 residues. Trimming pared 0 bases from V and 1 base from J, leaving 6 bases between. Germline lookup yields CDR1 GTSNPN and CDR2 SVGIG (reference sequence). This chain's CDR3 is CAWSVRRNTEAFF. CDR3 in DNA: TGTGCCTGGAGTGTAAGGCGGAACACTGAAGCTTTCTTT.

V and J are TRBV7-8 and TRBJ2-1; D remains unclear. This CDR3 comprises 12 residues. In germline, CDR1 is SGHVS, CDR2 FQNEAQ. V gave up 1 base and J gave up 9 bases, with 7 bases separating them. CDR3: CASSLDRAEQFF. CDR3 nucleotide sequence: TGTGCCAGCAGCTTAGACCGCGCTGAGCAGTTCTTC.

The rearrangement joins TRBV10-3 to TRBJ1-1; D remains unclear. Trimming shortened V by 4 bases and J by 1 base, and 7 bases separated the two germline ends. The CDR3 covers 13 residues. CDR1 ENHRY and CDR2 SYGVKD come from the germline V gene. CDR3 sequence (DNA): TGTGCCATCAGTGGTGGAACGAACACTGAAGCTTTCTTT. Translating gives CAISGGTNTEAFF.

This chain connects TRBV4-1 to TRBJ2-7, with 13 positions matching TRBD2. V trimming: 1 base; J trimming: 0 bases; junction bases outside the gene matches: 9. Germline CDR1 is MGHRA and CDR2 is YSYEKL. The CDR3 totals 19 residues. The CDR3 DNA is TGCGCCAGCAGCCAAGTCAGACTAGCGGGAGGCTATTTCTCCTACGAGCAGTACTTC. Protein: CASSQVRLAGGYFSYEQYF.

The V and J genes are TRBV9 and TRBJ2-3; D uncertain. Trimming removed 0 bases at V and 2 bases at J, with 10 bases between. Looked up from germline, CDR1 is SGDLS and CDR2 is YYNGEE. This CDR3 is 15 amino acids long. The CDR3 DNA sequence: TGTGCCAGCAGCGTAGAGGGCTATACCACAGATACGCAGTATTTT. It translates to CASSVEGYTTDTQYF.

This chain connects TRBV19 to TRBJ1-5; 9 bases are shared with TRBD1. From germline, CDR1 is LNHDA and CDR2 SQIVND (reference sequence). V dropped 3 bases and J dropped 15; count of bases not matched to a gene: 9. The CDR3 spans 13 residues. This CDR3 reads CASSIGTGINGHF. The CDR3 DNA is TGTGCCAGTAGTATCGGGACAGGGATCAACGGGCATTTT.

J is TRBJ2-1 and V is TRBV6-5; no reliable D call. CDR3 size: 11 residues. V lost 5 bases to trimming and J lost 5 bases, with 4 bases between them. The germline CDR1 and CDR2 sequences are MNHEY and SVGAGI. The CDR3, as DNA: TGTGCCAGCAGTCGAAACAATGAGCAGTTCTTC. Protein sequence: CASSRNNEQFF.

The chain employs TRBV2 and TRBJ2-1, with D perhaps matching TRBD1 or TRBD2 (5 bases each). The CDR3 covers 12 residues. Looked up from germline, CDR1 is SNHLY and CDR2 is FYNNEI. V was clipped by 4 bases and J by 8 bases, with 9 bases between them. The CDR3 loop is CASSAGTDEQFF. The CDR3 DNA follows: TGTGCCAGCAGTGCAGGGACGGATGAGCAGTTCTTC.

This clone occurred once. This CDR3 reads CASSGGQVPGDTQYF. In DNA, the CDR3 is TGTGCCAGCAGTGGGGGCCAGGTGCCGGGGGATACGCAGTATTTT. The gene calls are TRBV25-1 and TRBJ2-3; D might be TRBD1 or TRBD2, each matching 5 bases. Germline CDR1 reads MGHDK; CDR2 reads SYGVNS. Trimming removed 4 bases from V and 6 bases from J, with 17 bases in between. The CDR3 loop spans 15 amino acids.

The DNA for the CDR3 is TGTGCCAGCAGTCCCTCAGCGCCACAGGGGACTGAAGCTTTCTTT. As protein: CASSPSAPQGTEAFF. V gene TRBV2 combines with J gene TRBJ1-1; 7 nucleotides line up with TRBD1. In germline, CDR1 is SNHLY, CDR2 FYNNEI. This CDR3 is 15 amino acids long. V lost 5 bases and J lost 5; bases outside the gene matches: 11.

This chain uses TRBV5-1 with TRBJ2-1; 8 nucleotides agree with TRBD1. CDR3 length equals 14 residues. The V gene's germline CDR1 is SGHRS and CDR2 YFSETQ. The V gene end was trimmed by 0 bases and the J gene end by 8 bases; junction bases not matched to a gene: 4. CDR3 protein: CASSLGQGAHEQFF. CDR3 sequence (DNA): TGCGCCAGCAGCTTGGGGCAGGGGGCGCATGAGCAGTTCTTC.

The gene calls are TRBV20-1 and TRBJ2-3; D gene unclear. V was clipped by 2 bases and J by 6 bases, with 3 bases between them. Per germline, CDR1 DFQATT and CDR2 SNEGSKA (reference sequence). The CDR3 has 10 amino acids. The chain's CDR3 is CSARYDTQYF. CDR3 in DNA: TGCAGTGCTAGATATGATACGCAGTATTTT.

V and J are TRBV27 and TRBJ2-1; 13 bases fit TRBD2. V dropped 5 bases and J dropped 7; count of bases not matched to a gene: 8. Germline CDR1 and CDR2: MNHEY and SMNVEV (reference sequence). CDR3 length: 16 residues. CDR3 bases: TGTGCCAGCAGTCCATGGGGACTAGCGGGACCGAATGAGCAGTTCTTC. Residues: CASSPWGLAGPNEQFF.

CDR3 region: CASSDPFRVLHTEAFF. The CDR3 coding sequence is TGCGCCAGCAGTGACCCATTCAGGGTTCTCCACACTGAAGCTTTCTTT. The chain employs TRBV10-2 and TRBJ1-1; TRBD1 might be the D (5 bases). Germline CDR1 reads WSHSY; CDR2 reads SAAADI. Trimming took 3 bases from V and 3 from J, leaving 17 bases between them. This CDR3 contains 16 residues.

The chain is built from TRBV7-2 and TRBJ1-1; D not resolved. V lost 1 base, J lost 7 bases, and 13 bases lay in between. The CDR3 extends over 14 amino acids. The germline gives CDR1 SGHTA, CDR2 FQGNSA. The CDR3: CASSLVHGYSEAFF. In DNA form, the CDR3 reads TGTGCCAGCAGCTTAGTTCACGGATACAGTGAAGCTTTCTTT.

V and J are TRBV5-1 and TRBJ2-7; 7 bases map to TRBD2. The CDR3 loop spans 14 amino acids. With V trimmed by 0 bases and J by 1 base, 1 base remained unmatched. Germline V gene data show CDR1 as SGHRS and CDR2 as YFSETQ. Here the CDR3 reads CASSLARGSYEQYF. CDR3 bases: TGCGCCAGCAGCTTGGCGCGGGGGTCCTACGAGCAGTACTTC. Drawing the rest from reference TRBV5-1 and TRBJ2-7, the complete variable domain is KAGVTQTPRYLIKTRGQQVTLSCSPISGHRSVSWYQQTPGQGLQFLFEYFSETQRNKGNFPGRFSGRQFSNSRSEMNVSTLELGDSALYLCASSLARGSYEQYFGPGTRLTVT.

The V call is TRBV28, the J call TRBJ1-1; 7 nucleotides line up with TRBD1. The CDR3 sequence is 15 residues long. V lost 8 bases and J lost 1; bases outside the gene matches: 10. Germline V lookup: CDR1 MDHEN, CDR2 SYDVKM. The CDR3 nucleotides are TGTGCCAGCCTAGGGGGCGCAATAAGGAACACTGAAGCTTTCTTT. Translating it yields CASLGGAIRNTEAFF.

The chain is built from TRBV29-1 and TRBJ1-3; TRBD1 is a possible D gene (5 bases). CDR3 length equals 15 residues. Trimming removed 5 bases from V and 2 bases from J, with 16 bases in between. Germline CDR1 SQVTM, CDR2 ANQGSEA. The CDR3 DNA sequence: TGCAGCGTTCCCACCCAAGGGGCGCCTGGAAACACCATATATTTT. Its translation: CSVPTQGAPGNTIYF.

The chain is built from TRBV5-1 and TRBJ2-7, with 9 nucleotides matching TRBD2. This CDR3 has 14 amino acids. With V trimmed by 2 bases and J by 0 bases, 0 bases remained unmatched. CDR1 is SGHRS and CDR2 is YFSETQ in the germline V gene. In nucleotides, the CDR3 is TGCGCCAGCAGCTTTAGCGGGGGCTCCTACGAGCAGTACTTC. This translates into CASSFSGGSYEQYF.

J is TRBJ2-7 and V is TRBV7-2; 7 bases are shared with TRBD2. Trimming removed 1 base from V and 0 bases from J; junction bases left unmatched: 6. In germline, CDR1 is SGHTA, CDR2 FQGNSA. There are 16 residues in the CDR3. CDR3 nucleotides: TGTGCCAGCAGCTTAGGCGGGGGAGCCAGCTCCTACGAGCAGTACTTC. Translation gives CASSLGGGASSYEQYF.

This clone turned up a few times. The chain couples TRBV28 to TRBJ2-7, with 11 positions matching TRBD1. From germline, CDR1 is MDHEN and CDR2 SYDVKM. CDR3 length: 15 amino acids. With V trimmed by 2 bases and J by 3 bases, 3 bases remained unmatched. CDR3: CASSLGDRGFYEQYF. The CDR3 DNA reads TGTGCCAGCAGTTTAGGGGACAGGGGGTTCTACGAGCAGTACTTC. Combining the CDR3 with reference TRBV28 and TRBJ2-7 gives the whole variable domain DVKVTQSSRYLVKRTGEKVFLECVQDMDHENMFWYRQDPGLGLRLIYFSYDVKMKEKGDIPEGYSVSREKKERFSLILESASTNQTSMYLCASSLGDRGFYEQYFGPGTRLTVT.

The rearrangement joins TRBV30 to TRBJ2-5, with 7 bases aligning to TRBD2. V lost 0 bases to trimming and J lost 0 bases; unmatched junction nucleotides: 4. In germline, CDR1 is GTSNPN, CDR2 SVGIG (reference sequence). The CDR3 contains 15 residues. In DNA form, the CDR3 reads TGTGCCTGGAGTGTAGGGCTAGCGGACCAAGAGACCCAGTACTTC. This translates into CAWSVGLADQETQYF.

The count of this clone is one. The V call is TRBV2, the J call TRBJ1-5, with no clear D. CDR1 is SNHLY, CDR2 FYNNEI, per germline. Trimming took 7 bases from V and 0 from J, leaving 7 bases between them. CDR3 length: 13 residues. The CDR3 region is CASKRDSNQPQHF. CDR3 sequence (DNA): TGTGCCAGCAAACGCGATAGCAATCAGCCCCAGCATTTT.

The chain combines TRBV5-6 with TRBJ2-7; 14 bases map to TRBD2. The CDR3 length is 17 residues. Germline V CDR1 and CDR2: SGHDT, YYEEEE. Trimming cost V 4 bases and J 2 bases; bases outside gene matches: 8. The CDR3 DNA reads TGTGCCAGCAGCCTGGGACTAGCGGGAGAGCCAACCTACGAGCAGTACTTC. It yields the protein CASSLGLAGEPTYEQYF.

The chain carries TRBV11-3 and TRBJ2-1; 11 bases fit TRBD2. CDR3 length: 17 residues. Germline CDR1 is SGHNT and CDR2 is YENEEA. The trim removed 4 bases at V and 8 bases at J, leaving 13 bases unmatched. The CDR3 region is CASSSPGTSGFKDEQFF. The CDR3 region has the DNA TGTGCCAGCAGCTCCCCAGGGACTAGCGGTTTTAAGGATGAGCAGTTCTTC.

The chain is built from TRBV28 and TRBJ1-5; possibly TRBD1 for D (6 bases). The CDR3 spans 14 residues. With 5 bases removed from V and 6 bases from J, the gap between germline ends came to 14 bases. CDR1 is MDHEN, CDR2 SYDVKM, per germline. CDR3 protein: CASSTPQGRQPQHF. In nucleotides, the CDR3 is TGTGCCAGCAGTACACCGCAGGGGCGTCAGCCCCAGCATTTT.

The chain carries TRBV11-2 and TRBJ2-7, with TRBD2 matching 13 bases. The CDR3 covers 13 residues. The V gene's germline CDR1 is SGHAT and CDR2 FQNNGV. The J segment lost 6 bases and the V segment lost 5 bases, leaving 1 base of the junction unmatched. CDR3 protein: CASSRTSGSEQYF. As DNA, the CDR3 is TGTGCCAGCAGCAGGACTAGCGGGAGCGAGCAGTACTTC.

V gene TRBV19 combines with J gene TRBJ2-2, with D unresolved. V lost 2 bases, J lost 8 bases, and 9 bases lay in between. Germline-derived CDR1 and CDR2 are LNHDA and SQIVND (reference sequence). There are 13 residues in the CDR3. In DNA form, the CDR3 reads TGTGCCAGTAGTATACACTGGGATGGGGAGCTGTTTTTT. It yields the protein CASSIHWDGELFF.